This TCR beta chain was found in a study of regulatory T cells in long-lasting Graves disease. Study conclusions and caveats: Newly diagnosed patients shared about 950 public clonotypes; persistent patients shared around 2,500. Compared with new cases, persistent Graves' patients showed reduced TCR diversity.

Many counts were recorded for this clonotype. Antigen unknown. There are 16 residues in the CDR3. Trimming at V came to 5 bases and at J to 5 bases, leaving 12 bases not matched to a gene. CDR3 regions were amplified by Arm-PCR using iRepertoire HTBI primers to build TCR beta libraries. Per the original methods: Identified across the samples were 55 to 75 TRBV segments and over twelve TRBJ segments. In TCRdb, the multiplex PCR reads were re-called with MiXCR into one record per CDR3 protein. The V and J calls follow TCRdb's processing rather than the paper's. The sample lists 530,000 or so distinct CDR3 sequences; 15% to 20% were seen once. Specified time point: newly diagnosed GD, antithyroid drugs for less than 3 months. Preparation of the TCR library used RNA extracted from PBMCs. The sample also formed part of further work on T cells in Graves' hyperthyroidism and ophthalmopathy.

This TCR was recovered from a man between 18 and 29 years old with Graves disease. J is TRBJ2-5 and V is TRBV12-3 or TRBV12-4, with 9 bases aligning to TRBD1. The material sequenced was peripheral blood mononuclear cells (PBMCs), taken at new diagnosis, from a patient treated with antithyroid drugs. The chain's CDR3 is CASSVRDRVVGETQYF. Here the CDR3 DNA reads TGTGCCAGCAGTGTCCGGGACAGGGTAGTAGGGGAGACCCAGTACTTC.